This T cell receptor (beta chain) derives from a study of cytomegalovirus exposure and HLA in healthy donors. Overall study findings and caveats: Investigators reported about 160 TCR beta chains as tied to cytomegalovirus.

The protocol was immunoSEQ multiplex PCR, while the TCRdb copy is restricted to in-frame clones and leaves out a portion. The data show hundreds of thousands of clones, over 70% seen once. With 4 bases removed from V and 6 bases from J, the gap between germline ends came to 7 bases. The CDR3 runs 11 residues. Germline V gives CDR1 SGHAT, CDR2 FQNNGV. On this clone itself: Its cognate antigen is unknown.

Specimen: PBMCs. The TCR was taken from a woman in her 30s in good health and CMV-seropositive. V and J are TRBV11-2 and TRBJ2-7; D unresolved. CDR3 residues: CASSYMGEQYF. The CDR3 nucleotides are TGTGCCAGCAGCTATATGGGCGAGCAGTACTTC. Full variable domain (missing parts from reference TRBV11-2 and TRBJ2-7): EAGVAQSPRYKIIEKRQSVAFWCNPISGHATLYWYQQILGQGPKLLIQFQNNGVVDDSQLPKDRFSAERLKGVDSTLKIQPAKLEDSAVYLCASSYMGEQYFGPGTRLTVT.